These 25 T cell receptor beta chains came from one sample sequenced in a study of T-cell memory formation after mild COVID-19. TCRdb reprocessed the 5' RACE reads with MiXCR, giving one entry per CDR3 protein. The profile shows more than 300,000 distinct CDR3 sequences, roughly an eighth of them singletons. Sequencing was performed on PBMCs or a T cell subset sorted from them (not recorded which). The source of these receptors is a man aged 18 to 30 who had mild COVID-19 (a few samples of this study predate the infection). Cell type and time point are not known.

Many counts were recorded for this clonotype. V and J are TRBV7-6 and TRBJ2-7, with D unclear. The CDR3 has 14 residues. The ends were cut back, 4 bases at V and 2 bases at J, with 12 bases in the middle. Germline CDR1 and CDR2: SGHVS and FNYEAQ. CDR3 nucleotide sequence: TGTGCCAGCAGCTCATCTACGGCGGCCTACGAGCAGTACTTC. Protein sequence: CASSSSTAAYEQYF.

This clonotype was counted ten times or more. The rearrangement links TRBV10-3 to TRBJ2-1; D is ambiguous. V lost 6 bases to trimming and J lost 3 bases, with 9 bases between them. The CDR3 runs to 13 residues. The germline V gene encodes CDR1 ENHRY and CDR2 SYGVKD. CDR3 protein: CAIRAKLYNEQFF. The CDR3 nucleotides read TGTGCCATCAGGGCCAAGCTCTACAATGAGCAGTTCTTC.

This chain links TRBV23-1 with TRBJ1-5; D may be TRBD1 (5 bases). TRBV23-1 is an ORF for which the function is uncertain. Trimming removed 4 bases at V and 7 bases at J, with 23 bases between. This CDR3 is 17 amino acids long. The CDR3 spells CASSPIRGQIQTQPQHF. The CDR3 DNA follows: TGCGCCAGCAGTCCCATTCGCGGACAAATTCAGACCCAGCCCCAGCATTTT.

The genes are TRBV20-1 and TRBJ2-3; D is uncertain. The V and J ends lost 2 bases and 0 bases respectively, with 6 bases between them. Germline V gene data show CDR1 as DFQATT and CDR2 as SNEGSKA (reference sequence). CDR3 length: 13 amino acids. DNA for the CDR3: TGCAGTGCTAGAAACGGGAGCACAGATACGCAGTATTTT. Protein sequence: CSARNGSTDTQYF.

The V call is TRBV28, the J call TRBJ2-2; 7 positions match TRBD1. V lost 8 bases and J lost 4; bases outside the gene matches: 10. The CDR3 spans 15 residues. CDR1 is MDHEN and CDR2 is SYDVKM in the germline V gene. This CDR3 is CASQLTGPSTGELFF. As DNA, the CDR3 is TGTGCCAGCCAGCTGACAGGGCCCAGCACCGGGGAGCTGTTTTTT.

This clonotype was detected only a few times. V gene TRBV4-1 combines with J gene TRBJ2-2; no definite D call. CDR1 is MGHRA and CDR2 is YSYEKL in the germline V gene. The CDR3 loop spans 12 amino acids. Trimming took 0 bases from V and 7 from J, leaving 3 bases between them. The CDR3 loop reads CASSQDHGELFF. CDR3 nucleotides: TGCGCCAGCAGCCAAGATCACGGGGAGCTGTTTTTT.

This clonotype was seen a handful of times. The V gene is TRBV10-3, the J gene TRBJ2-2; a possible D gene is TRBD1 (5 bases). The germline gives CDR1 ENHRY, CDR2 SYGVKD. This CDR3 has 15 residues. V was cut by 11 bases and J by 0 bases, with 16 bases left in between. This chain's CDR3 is CASKAATANTGELFF. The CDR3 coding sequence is TGTGCCTCGAAAGCCGCGACAGCGAACACCGGGGAGCTGTTTTTT.

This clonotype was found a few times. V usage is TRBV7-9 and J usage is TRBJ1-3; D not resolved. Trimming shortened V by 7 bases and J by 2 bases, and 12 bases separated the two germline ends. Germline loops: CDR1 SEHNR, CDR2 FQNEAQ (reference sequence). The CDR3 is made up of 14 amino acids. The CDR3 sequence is CASTDPGTGNTIYF. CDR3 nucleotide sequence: TGTGCCAGCACCGACCCCGGGACTGGAAACACCATATATTTT. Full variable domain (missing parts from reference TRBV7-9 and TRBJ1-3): DTGVSQNPRHKITKRGQNVTFRCDPISEHNRLYWYRQTLGQGPEFLTYFQNEAQLEKSRLLSDRFSAERPKGSFSTLEIQRTEQGDSAMYLCASTDPGTGNTIYFGEGSWLTVV.

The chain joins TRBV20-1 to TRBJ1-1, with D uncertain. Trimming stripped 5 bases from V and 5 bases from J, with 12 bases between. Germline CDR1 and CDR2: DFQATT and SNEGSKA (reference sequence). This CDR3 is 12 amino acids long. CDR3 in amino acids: CSASGSGTEAFF. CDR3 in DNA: TGCAGTGCTTCGGGGTCAGGAACTGAAGCTTTCTTT.

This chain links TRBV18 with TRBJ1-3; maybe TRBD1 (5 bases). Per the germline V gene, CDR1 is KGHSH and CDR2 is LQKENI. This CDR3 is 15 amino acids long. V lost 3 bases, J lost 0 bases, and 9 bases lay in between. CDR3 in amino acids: CASSPGRNSGNTIYF. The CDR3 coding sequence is TGTGCCAGCTCACCGGGACGAAACTCTGGAAACACCATATATTTT.

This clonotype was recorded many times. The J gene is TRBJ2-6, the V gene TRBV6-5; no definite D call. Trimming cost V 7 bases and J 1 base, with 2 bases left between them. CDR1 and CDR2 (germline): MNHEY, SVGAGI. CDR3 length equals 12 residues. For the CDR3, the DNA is TGTGCCAGCAAGTCTGGGGCCAACGTCCTGACTTTC. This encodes CASKSGANVLTF.

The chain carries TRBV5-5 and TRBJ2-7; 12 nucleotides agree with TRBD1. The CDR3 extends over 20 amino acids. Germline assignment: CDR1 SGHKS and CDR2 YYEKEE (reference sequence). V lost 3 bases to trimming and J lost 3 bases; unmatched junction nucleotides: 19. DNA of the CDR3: TGTGCCAGCAGCTCCAAGGCTACCGGGACAGGGGGCGCGAGCCGCTACGAGCAGTACTTC. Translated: CASSSKATGTGGASRYEQYF.

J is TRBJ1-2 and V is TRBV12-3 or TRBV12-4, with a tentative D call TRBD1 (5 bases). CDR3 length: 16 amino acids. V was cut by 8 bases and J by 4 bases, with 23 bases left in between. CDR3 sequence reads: CASGLLETRGGYGYTF. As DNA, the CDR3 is TGTGCCAGCGGCCTCCTTGAGACTCGGGGGGGCTATGGCTACACCTTC.

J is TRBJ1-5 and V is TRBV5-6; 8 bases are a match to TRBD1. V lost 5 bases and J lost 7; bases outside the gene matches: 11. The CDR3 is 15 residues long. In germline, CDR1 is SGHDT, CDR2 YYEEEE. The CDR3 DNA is TGTGCCAGCAGAAACGACAGGGGAGTGGACCAGCCCCAGCATTTT. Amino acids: CASRNDRGVDQPQHF.

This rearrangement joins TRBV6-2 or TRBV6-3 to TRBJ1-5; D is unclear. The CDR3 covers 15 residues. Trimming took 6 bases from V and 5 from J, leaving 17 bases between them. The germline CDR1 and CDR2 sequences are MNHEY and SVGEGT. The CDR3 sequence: CASSPGPGYDQPQHF. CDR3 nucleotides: TGTGCCAGCAGCCCTGGACCCGGGTACGATCAGCCCCAGCATTTT.

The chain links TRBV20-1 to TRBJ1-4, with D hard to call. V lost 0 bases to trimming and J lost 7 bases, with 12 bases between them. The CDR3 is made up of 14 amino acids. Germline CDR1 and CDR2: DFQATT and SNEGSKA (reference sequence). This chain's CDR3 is CSARDKRASEKLFF. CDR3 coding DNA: TGCAGTGCTAGAGATAAGAGGGCTAGTGAAAAACTGTTTTTT.

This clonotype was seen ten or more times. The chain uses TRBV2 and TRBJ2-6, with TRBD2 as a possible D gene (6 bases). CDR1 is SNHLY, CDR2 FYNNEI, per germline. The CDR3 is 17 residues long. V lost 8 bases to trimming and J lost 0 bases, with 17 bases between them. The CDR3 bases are TGTGCCAGCCTGCCACACGGGGGAGTCTCTGGGGCCAACGTCCTGACTTTC. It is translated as CASLPHGGVSGANVLTF. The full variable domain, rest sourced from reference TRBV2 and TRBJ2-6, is EPEVTQTPSHQVTQMGQEVILRCVPISNHLYFYWYRQILGQKVEFLVSFYNNEISEKSEIFDDQFSVERPDGSNFTLKIRSTKLEDSAMYFCASLPHGGVSGANVLTFGAGSRLTVL.

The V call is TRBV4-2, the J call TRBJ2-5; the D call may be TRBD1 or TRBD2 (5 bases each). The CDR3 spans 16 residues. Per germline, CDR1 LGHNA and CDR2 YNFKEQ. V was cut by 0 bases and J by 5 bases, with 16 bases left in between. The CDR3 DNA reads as TGTGCCAGCAGCCAAGAAGGCCGGGGCGTCGGTGAGACCCAGTACTTC. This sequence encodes CASSQEGRGVGETQYF.

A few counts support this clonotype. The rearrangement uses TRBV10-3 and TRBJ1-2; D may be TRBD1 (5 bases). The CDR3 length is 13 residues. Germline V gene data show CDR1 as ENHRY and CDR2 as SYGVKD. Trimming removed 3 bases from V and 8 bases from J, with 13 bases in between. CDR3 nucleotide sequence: TGTGCCATCAGTGATACCGGGACGGGGGGCTACACCTTC. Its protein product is CAISDTGTGGYTF.

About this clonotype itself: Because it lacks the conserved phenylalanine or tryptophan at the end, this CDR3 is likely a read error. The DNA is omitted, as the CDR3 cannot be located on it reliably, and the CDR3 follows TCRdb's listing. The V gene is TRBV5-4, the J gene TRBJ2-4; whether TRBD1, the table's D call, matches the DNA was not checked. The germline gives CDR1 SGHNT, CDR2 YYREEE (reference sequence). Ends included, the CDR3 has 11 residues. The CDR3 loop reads CASSFLKDTSY.

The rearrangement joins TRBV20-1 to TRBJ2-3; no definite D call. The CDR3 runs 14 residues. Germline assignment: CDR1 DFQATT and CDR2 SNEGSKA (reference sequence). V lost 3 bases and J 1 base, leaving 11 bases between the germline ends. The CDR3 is CSASPPHRTDTQYF. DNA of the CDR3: TGCAGTGCTAGCCCCCCGCACCGCACAGATACGCAGTATTTT.

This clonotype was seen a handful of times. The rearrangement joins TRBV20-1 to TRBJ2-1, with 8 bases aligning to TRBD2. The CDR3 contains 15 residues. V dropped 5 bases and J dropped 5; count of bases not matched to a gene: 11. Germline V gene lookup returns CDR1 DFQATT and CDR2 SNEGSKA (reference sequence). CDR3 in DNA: TGCAGTGCTGCCCTAAGCGGGGGTGGTAACAATGAGCAGTTCTTC. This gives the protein CSAALSGGGNNEQFF.

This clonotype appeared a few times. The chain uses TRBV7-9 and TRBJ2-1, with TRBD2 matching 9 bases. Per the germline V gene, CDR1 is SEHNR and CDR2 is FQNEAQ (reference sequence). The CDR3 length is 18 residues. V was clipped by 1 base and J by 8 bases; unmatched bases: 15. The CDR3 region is CASSLVASGDPYEDEQFF. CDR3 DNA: TGTGCCAGCAGCTTAGTAGCTAGCGGGGACCCTTACGAGGATGAGCAGTTCTTC.

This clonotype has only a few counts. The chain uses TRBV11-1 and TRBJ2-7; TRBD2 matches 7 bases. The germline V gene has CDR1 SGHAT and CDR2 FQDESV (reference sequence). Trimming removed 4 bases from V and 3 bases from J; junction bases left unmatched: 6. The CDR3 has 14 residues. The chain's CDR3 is CASSSGRGFYEQYF. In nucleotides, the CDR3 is TGTGCCAGCAGCTCTGGGCGGGGGTTCTACGAGCAGTACTTC.

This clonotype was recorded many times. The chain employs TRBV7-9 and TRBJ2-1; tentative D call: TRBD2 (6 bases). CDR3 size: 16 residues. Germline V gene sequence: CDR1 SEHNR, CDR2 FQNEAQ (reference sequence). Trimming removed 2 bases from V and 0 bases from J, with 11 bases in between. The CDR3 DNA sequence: TGTGCCAGCAGCTTATCGCTAGCGAGCTCCTACAATGAGCAGTTCTTC. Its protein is CASSLSLASSYNEQFF.